This TCR beta chain came from a study of T cells in Graves' hyperthyroidism and ophthalmopathy. Study-wide points: The authors' 13 V-J model separated ophthalmopathy from stable hyperthyroidism.

Amplified regions were TCR beta CDR3 sequences from RNA transcripts. In the first-round RT-PCR of the TCR CDR3, the HTBI primer set was used. Via MiXCR, TCRdb re-called the multiplex PCR reads, giving one row per CDR3 protein. The sample records under 450,000 distinct CDR3 sequences, 17% being singletons. This clonotype was picked up many times. Its antigen remains unknown. Diagnosis relied on clinical symptoms, serum thyroxine and TRAb, thyroid ultrasound and orbital computed tomography. PBMCs were collected from an approximately 9.4 ml volume of fresh peripheral blood. The V and J ends lost 0 bases and 6 bases respectively, with 9 bases between them. CDR3 length: 14 amino acids. Germline CDR1 and CDR2: LGHDT and YNNKEL (reference sequence).

This TCR was recovered from a woman aged 30 to 39 with Graves' hyperthyroidism that later progressed to Graves' ophthalmopathy. The material sequenced was blood. This rearrangement joins TRBV3-1 to TRBJ2-1; perhaps TRBD1 as D (5 bases). Written as DNA, the CDR3 is TGTGCCAGCAGCCAAGATCCAAGGGGCAATGAGCAGTTCTTC. Protein sequence: CASSQDPRGNEQFF.